This TCR beta chain was captured in a study of Ad26.COV2.S vaccination and SARS-CoV-2 variants. The CDR3 has 15 amino acids. Germline trimming cut 6 bases from V and 2 bases from J; bases unmatched to any gene: 6. Germline V gene lookup returns CDR1 MNHNY and CDR2 SVGAGI (reference sequence). Repertoires were generated with immunoSEQ multiplex PCR, while TCRdb's copy carries only in-frame clones and drops some. The sample holds fewer than 500,000 clones, 80% to 95% seen once. As for treatment: over 15 received Ad26.COV2.S at low or high dose, single or two shots; roughly 5 received placebo; per-sample allocation not given. The study sampled participants on day 63 after the first vaccine or placebo injection.

This sequence joins TRBV6-6 and TRBJ2-3; TRBD1 agrees at 9 bases. Specimen: peripheral blood, collected in a trial of Ad26.COV2.S vaccine versus placebo. This sequence originates from a person aged 18 to 59 who received the Ad26.COV2.S COVID-19 vaccine or a placebo. The CDR3 loop is CASSYRGLFTDTQYF. The DNA for the CDR3 is TGTGCCAGCAGCTACAGGGGGCTGTTCACAGATACGCAGTATTTT.